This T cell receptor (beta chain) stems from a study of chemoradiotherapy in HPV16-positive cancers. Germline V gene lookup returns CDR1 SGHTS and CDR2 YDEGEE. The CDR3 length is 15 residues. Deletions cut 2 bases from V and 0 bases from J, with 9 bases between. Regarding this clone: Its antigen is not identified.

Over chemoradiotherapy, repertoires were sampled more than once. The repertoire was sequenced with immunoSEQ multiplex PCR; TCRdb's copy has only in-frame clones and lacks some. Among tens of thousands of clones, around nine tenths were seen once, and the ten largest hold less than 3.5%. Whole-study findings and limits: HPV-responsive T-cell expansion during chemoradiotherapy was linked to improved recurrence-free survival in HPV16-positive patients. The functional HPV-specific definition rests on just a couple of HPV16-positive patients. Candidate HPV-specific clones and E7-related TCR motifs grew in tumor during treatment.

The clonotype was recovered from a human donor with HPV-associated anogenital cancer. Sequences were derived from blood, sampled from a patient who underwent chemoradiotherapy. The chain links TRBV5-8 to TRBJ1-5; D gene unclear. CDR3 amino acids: CASSFTEYSNQPQHF. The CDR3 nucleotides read TGTGCCAGCAGCTTCACGGAGTATAGCAATCAGCCCCAGCATTTT.